This T cell receptor beta chain was found in a study of shared clonotypes between healthy human individuals. Measured with immunoSEQ multiplex PCR; TCRdb has only the in-frame clones, and not every one. The repertoire holds 2 million to 2.5 million clones, with around 90% as singletons. About this clone: No antigen is known for it.

CDR3 length equals 15 residues. The germline V gene has CDR1 SEHNR and CDR2 FQNEAQ (reference sequence). With 4 bases clipped from V and 0 bases from J, the junction kept 6 bases outside the gene matches. Study-level points and caveats: Generally, naive subsets came out with larger estimated richness than memory subsets.

The chain employs TRBV7-9 and TRBJ2-7, with TRBD1 matching over 7 bases. Sequencing was carried out using naive CD4+ T cells from PBMCs. Indicated subset: CD45RA+ positively selected. This receptor was obtained from a man younger than 35 in good health. Some clones in this sample may be carry-over from other donors' samples. The CDR3 here is CASSYRGASSYEQYF. The CDR3 nucleotides are TGTGCCAGCAGCTACAGGGGCGCGAGCTCCTACGAGCAGTACTTC.